These 19 T cell receptor beta chains came from one sample sequenced in a study of T cell repertoires in cytomegalovirus infection. MiXCR was run by TCRdb on the reads, yielding one entry per CDR3 protein. The table lists about 400,000 distinct CDR3 sequences, around 18% of them singletons, with approximately 10% in the top ten. The specimen sequenced was PBMCs. All receptors derive from a human donor in good health (CMV status not recorded). Some clones in this sample may be carry-over from other donors' samples.

This clonotype was found many times. The chain uses TRBV12-3 or TRBV12-4 and TRBJ1-5; D uncertain. The CDR3 contains 12 residues. The V end lost 6 bases, the J end lost 5 bases, and 8 bases lay between the germline ends. The CDR3 DNA sequence: TGTGCCAGCAGGGTCGTTCATCAGCCCCAGCATTTT. Encoded protein: CASRVVHQPQHF.

This clonotype was seen a handful of times. The chain recombines TRBV11-2 with TRBJ2-7, with 10 bases fitting TRBD2. The CDR3 sequence is 16 residues long. The ends lost 3 bases at V and 5 bases at J; junction bases unmatched: 10. Germline V gene lookup returns CDR1 SGHAT and CDR2 FQNNGV. The CDR3 region is CASSFRGSGRANEQYF. The CDR3 DNA follows: TGTGCCAGCAGCTTCCGAGGGAGCGGGAGGGCCAACGAGCAGTACTTC.

This clonotype occurred a few times. The chain recombines TRBV12-3 or TRBV12-4 with TRBJ2-5; D ambiguous. The CDR3 sequence is 13 residues long. V was clipped by 2 bases and J by 7 bases, with 11 bases between them. For the CDR3, the DNA is TGTGCCAGCAGTTTATTACGTGGTGGGACCCAGTACTTC. It specifies CASSLLRGGTQYF.

The chain links TRBV5-4 to TRBJ1-1; a possible D gene is TRBD1 (5 bases). Trimming took off 4 bases at V and 0 bases at J, with 13 bases between the two ends. CDR1 SGHNT and CDR2 YYREEE come from the germline V gene (reference sequence). CDR3 length: 15 amino acids. CDR3 nucleotides: TGTGCCAGCAGCCCCGGGGCAGCCATGAACACTGAAGCTTTCTTT. This sequence encodes CASSPGAAMNTEAFF.

In the case of this clonotype: A much larger clonotype is one base distant, so this may be a read error. This rearrangement joins TRBV12-3 or TRBV12-4 to TRBJ2-1; D remains ambiguous. V was shortened by 3 bases and J by 8 bases, with 5 bases between the two germline ends. The CDR3 consists of 11 residues. CDR3 residues: CASSFKDEQFF. The DNA for the CDR3 is TGTGCCAGCAGTTTTAAGGATGAGCAGTTCTTC.

CDR3 residues: CASSWDRDRRLNEQFF. CDR3 DNA sequence: TGTGCCAGCAGCTGGGACCGGGACAGGAGACTCAATGAGCAGTTCTTC. V usage is TRBV5-4 and J usage is TRBJ2-1, with 8 bases fitting TRBD1. V was pared by 3 bases and J by 6 bases, with 11 bases of the junction left unmatched. There are 16 residues in the CDR3. CDR1 SGHNT and CDR2 YYREEE come from the germline V gene (reference sequence). Supplemented by reference TRBV5-4 and TRBJ2-1, the full variable domain reads ETGVTQSPTHLIKTRGQQVTLRCSSQSGHNTVSWYQQALGQGPQFIFQYYREEENGRGNFPPRFSGLQFPNYSSELNVNALELDDSALYLCASSWDRDRRLNEQFFGPGTRLTVL.

As to this clonotype: The junction does not match germline at one end; this may be a read error. The CDR3 DNA follows: TGTGCCAGCAGTCTTGGACTAACCCACGGGTTC. Its protein is CASSLGLTHGF. J is TRBJ2-1 and V is TRBV12-3 or TRBV12-4; TRBD2 is a possible D gene (6 bases). The CDR3 totals 11 residues.

This chain connects TRBV5-1 to TRBJ1-1; 8 positions match TRBD1. Germline V gene data show CDR1 as SGHRS and CDR2 as YFSETQ. The CDR3 totals 15 residues. V gave up 2 bases and J gave up 1 base; unmatched junction bases: 4. CDR3 sequence: CASSLTTGENTEAFF. In nucleotides, the CDR3 is TGCGCCAGCAGCTTAACGACAGGGGAGAACACTGAAGCTTTCTTT.

This clonotype was detected ten times or more. CDR3 in DNA: TGTGCCAGCAGTGACACACGCAGCGAGCAGTACTTC. The encoded protein is CASSDTRSEQYF. The chain recombines TRBV12-3 or TRBV12-4 with TRBJ2-7; D unclear. CDR3 length: 12 residues. The ends were cut back, 5 bases at V and 6 bases at J, with 11 bases in the middle.

CDR3 sequence (DNA): TGCGCCAGCAGTGCTTACCCACAGGGCACCGCCGTGGAGGATACGCAGTATTTT. This sequence encodes CASSAYPQGTAVEDTQYF. The chain combines TRBV5-1 with TRBJ2-3, with D perhaps TRBD1 (6 bases). V lost 5 bases, J lost 6 bases, and 28 bases lay in between. Germline CDR1 and CDR2: SGHRS and YFSETQ. The CDR3 contains 18 residues.

The chain joins TRBV20-1 to TRBJ2-5, with D possibly TRBD2 on 6 matching bases. The germline CDR1 and CDR2 sequences are DFQATT and SNEGSKA (reference sequence). CDR3 size: 14 residues. V shed 3 bases and J shed 5 bases, with 16 bases lying between them. The CDR3 region has the DNA TGCAGTGCTAGCGCGGGGAGCTATGGGGAGACCCAGTACTTC. This sequence encodes CSASAGSYGETQYF.

This clonotype has ten or more counts. V and J are TRBV28 and TRBJ1-2, with D possibly being TRBD1 (5 bases). V was clipped by 8 bases and J by 7 bases, with 20 bases between them. This CDR3 contains 14 residues. Germline V CDR1 and CDR2: MDHEN, SYDVKM. CDR3 region: CASCGTNFYSGYTF. The DNA of the CDR3 is TGTGCCAGCTGCGGGACTAACTTCTATTCTGGCTACACCTTC.

This chain joins TRBV5-1 and TRBJ1-3, with 8 bases aligning to TRBD1. CDR1 and CDR2 (germline): SGHRS, YFSETQ. V gave up 7 bases and J gave up 0 bases; unmatched junction bases: 6. The CDR3 contains 15 residues. CDR3 coding DNA: TGCGCCAGCCGACAGGGGACGAGCTCTGGAAACACCATATATTTT. This encodes CASRQGTSSGNTIYF.

This clonotype was detected ten times or more. The V gene is TRBV7-9, the J gene TRBJ2-7; 10 bases are shared with TRBD1. The CDR3 has 16 residues. CDR1 is SEHNR, CDR2 FQNEAQ, per germline (reference sequence). The V gene end was trimmed by 6 bases and the J gene end by 1 base; junction bases not matched to a gene: 9. The CDR3 protein is CASRPPGQGSSYEQYF. CDR3 DNA: TGTGCCAGCAGACCACCGGGACAGGGGTCGTCCTACGAGCAGTACTTC.

This clonotype was seen a few times. The gene calls are TRBV28 and TRBJ1-5, with D tentatively TRBD1 (6 bases). This CDR3 region has 14 residues. V was clipped by 6 bases and J by 4 bases, with 13 bases between them. In germline, CDR1 is MDHEN, CDR2 SYDVKM. CDR3 amino acids: CASRSDSFNQPQHF. CDR3 DNA sequence: TGTGCCAGCAGATCGGACAGTTTTAATCAGCCCCAGCATTTT.

The rearrangement uses TRBV4-2 and TRBJ2-3, with TRBD2 matching over 8 bases. V was pared by 1 base and J by 6 bases, with 3 bases of the junction left unmatched. The CDR3 is 14 amino acids. Germline V lookup: CDR1 LGHNA, CDR2 YNFKEQ. Written as DNA, the CDR3 is TGTGCCAGCAGCCAAGCAGCGGGGGTGGATACGCAGTATTTT. Protein product: CASSQAAGVDTQYF.

There are a few counts of this clonotype. The genes are TRBV19 and TRBJ1-1; no firm D call. This CDR3 region has 15 residues. Per germline, CDR1 LNHDA and CDR2 SQIVND (reference sequence). The V end lost 3 bases, the J end lost 7 bases, and 18 bases lay between the germline ends. CDR3 bases: TGTGCCAGTAGTATGGGAGTATCCCTCTACAATGAAGCTTTCTTT. This gives the protein CASSMGVSLYNEAFF.

The chain combines TRBV19 with TRBJ2-3; possibly TRBD2 for D (6 bases). Trimming shortened V by 1 base and J by 5 bases, and 13 bases separated the two germline ends. Germline CDR1 LNHDA, CDR2 SQIVND (reference sequence). CDR3 length equals 15 residues. CDR3 sequence reads: CASSIGVLAVDTQYF. CDR3 DNA sequence: TGTGCCAGTAGTATAGGTGTACTAGCCGTAGATACGCAGTATTTT.

The chain employs TRBV5-5 and TRBJ2-5; maybe TRBD2 (5 bases). This CDR3 comprises 14 residues. Per germline, CDR1 SGHKS and CDR2 YYEKEE (reference sequence). V was clipped by 0 bases and J by 0 bases, with 6 bases between them. CDR3 amino acids: CASSLGADQETQYF. The CDR3 DNA reads as TGTGCCAGCAGCTTGGGAGCGGACCAAGAGACCCAGTACTTC.